The next 14 T cell receptor beta chains were all read from a single sample in a study of T cells in Graves' hyperthyroidism and ophthalmopathy. The source material, RNA transcripts, was used to amplify TCR beta CDR3 regions. TCR CDR3 regions were first amplified by RT-PCR with HTBI primers. TCRdb fed the multiplex PCR reads into MiXCR, producing one record per CDR3 protein. The sample contains 700,000 or so distinct CDR3 sequences, about 15% of which appear only once. Material: blood. These receptors were obtained from a man aged 18-30 years with Graves' hyperthyroidism.

This clonotype was counted ten times or more. The CDR3 spells CSARGRSNEQFF. DNA for the CDR3: TGCAGTGCCCGGGGGAGGTCCAATGAGCAGTTCTTC. V is TRBV20-1 and J is TRBJ2-1, with D possibly being TRBD2 (6 bases). CDR1 and CDR2 (germline): DFQATT, SNEGSKA (reference sequence). CDR3 size: 12 residues. With 6 bases removed from V and 6 bases from J, the gap between germline ends came to 12 bases.

The rearrangement uses TRBV7-2 and TRBJ1-5, with D perhaps matching TRBD1 (6 bases). CDR3 length: 14 residues. Germline assignment: CDR1 SGHTA and CDR2 FQGNSA. Trimming removed 3 bases at V and 6 bases at J, with 12 bases between. The CDR3 protein is CASSFGDTSQPQHF. In nucleotides, the CDR3 is TGTGCCAGCAGCTTTGGGGACACTAGTCAGCCCCAGCATTTT.

This clonotype was seen repeatedly, ten times or more. The chain links TRBV7-9 to TRBJ2-5; no definite D call. The V gene lost 1 base and the J gene lost 4 bases, with 7 bases spanning the gap. The CDR3 is 13 amino acids. Germline CDR1 SEHNR, CDR2 FQNEAQ (reference sequence). For the CDR3, the DNA is TGTGCCAGCAGCTTAGTCGTTGGAGAGACCCAGTACTTC. It encodes CASSLVVGETQYF.

The chain carries TRBV7-9 and TRBJ2-1; possibly TRBD2 for D (6 bases). Germline V gene lookup returns CDR1 SEHNR and CDR2 FQNEAQ (reference sequence). CDR3 length equals 11 residues. V was shortened by 8 bases and J by 10 bases, with 12 bases between the two germline ends. The CDR3 DNA reads TGTGCCAGCGCGGGCGGGGAAGAGCAGTTCTTC. Its protein product is CASAGGEEQFF. Using reference TRBV7-9 and TRBJ2-1 for the parts outside the CDR3, the full variable domain is DTGVSQNPRHKITKRGQNVTFRCDPISEHNRLYWYRQTLGQGPEFLTYFQNEAQLEKSRLLSDRFSAERPKGSFSTLEIQRTEQGDSAMYLCASAGGEEQFFGPGTRLTVL.

This clonotype was picked up a small number of times. V and J are TRBV27 and TRBJ2-1; D not certain. V dropped 1 base and J dropped 5 bases, with 12 bases sitting between them. The CDR3 is made up of 15 amino acids. Germline CDR1 is MNHEY and CDR2 is SMNVEV (reference sequence). The CDR3 sequence: CASSLWAANNNEQFF. In DNA form, the CDR3 reads TGTGCCAGCAGTTTATGGGCGGCAAACAACAATGAGCAGTTCTTC.

The chain links TRBV4-1 to TRBJ2-6; TRBD2 matches 8 bases. CDR1 is MGHRA and CDR2 is YSYEKL in the germline V gene. V dropped 6 bases and J dropped 0; count of bases not matched to a gene: 10. This CDR3 is built from 18 residues. CDR3 coding DNA: TGCGCCAGCAGACGCACGGGAGGGGGTAACTCTGGGGCCAACGTCCTGACTTTC. This translates into CASRRTGGGNSGANVLTF.

The rearrangement links TRBV10-3 to TRBJ1-1; D gene ambiguous. The CDR3 has 13 residues. The V end was cut by 8 bases, the J end by 1 base, with 11 bases between. In germline, CDR1 is ENHRY, CDR2 SYGVKD. Here the CDR3 reads CAILAEANTEAFF. The CDR3 nucleotides read TGTGCCATCCTGGCAGAGGCGAACACTGAAGCTTTCTTT.

This clonotype has just a few counts. The J gene is TRBJ1-5, the V gene TRBV15, with a possible D match to TRBD1 (5 bases). V shed 5 bases and J shed 4 bases, with 12 bases lying between them. From germline, CDR1 is LNHNV and CDR2 YYDKDF (reference sequence). CDR3 length equals 14 residues. Written as DNA, the CDR3 is TGTGCCACCAGCTACCGGGACCCTAATCAGCCCCAGCATTTT. It codes for CATSYRDPNQPQHF.

This clonotype was seen only a few times. The chain combines TRBV15 with TRBJ2-3, with 9 bases fitting TRBD2. CDR3 length: 17 residues. With 0 bases clipped from V and 2 bases from J, the junction kept 6 bases outside the gene matches. Germline loops: CDR1 LNHNV, CDR2 YYDKDF (reference sequence). CDR3 bases: TGTGCCACCAGCAGAGATCGGCTAGCGGGACCCACAGATACGCAGTATTTT. Amino acid sequence: CATSRDRLAGPTDTQYF. Full variable domain (rest looked up from reference TRBV15 and TRBJ2-3): DAMVIQNPRYQVTQFGKPVTLSCSQTLNHNVMYWYQQKSSQAPKLLFHYYDKDFNNEADTPDNFQSRRPNTSFCFLDIRSPGLGDTAMYLCATSRDRLAGPTDTQYFGPGTRLTVL.

This clonotype has a count of ten or more. The chain uses TRBV11-2 and TRBJ2-5; 7 bases are a match to TRBD1. CDR1 and CDR2 from the germline V gene are SGHAT and FQNNGV. Trimming removed 0 bases from V and 4 bases from J; junction bases left unmatched: 2. This CDR3 is built from 14 residues. The CDR3 protein is CASSLDRGRETQYF. The CDR3 DNA follows: TGTGCCAGCAGCTTAGACAGGGGGAGAGAGACCCAGTACTTC.

This clonotype was counted only a few times. The chain couples TRBV7-2 to TRBJ2-7; 7 positions agree with TRBD1. In germline, CDR1 is SGHTA, CDR2 FQGNSA. V shed 9 bases and J 1 base; nucleotides not matched to a gene: 6. CDR3 length: 13 amino acids. The DNA of the CDR3 is TGTGCCAGTGGGTCGGGACAGTCCTACGAGCAGTACTTC. Translating it yields CASGSGQSYEQYF.

This clonotype has a handful of counts. This sequence joins TRBV4-2 and TRBJ1-5; 7 bases match TRBD1. Trimming removed 4 bases from V and 5 bases from J; junction bases left unmatched: 2. Germline-derived CDR1 and CDR2 are LGHNA and YNFKEQ. There are 13 residues in the CDR3. The CDR3, as DNA: TGTGCCAGCAGCCCACAGGGGCATCAGCCCCAGCATTTT. Translating gives CASSPQGHQPQHF.

This clonotype was observed many times. V gene TRBV28 combines with J gene TRBJ1-3; 8 bases agree with TRBD1. The CDR3 has 17 amino acids. V trimming: 8 bases; J trimming: 4 bases; junction bases outside the gene matches: 16. Germline V lookup: CDR1 MDHEN, CDR2 SYDVKM. The CDR3: CASPRDRSSARGNTIYF. CDR3 sequence (DNA): TGTGCCAGCCCCCGGGACAGGTCCTCGGCGAGGGGAAACACCATATATTTT.

In its sample, this clonotype was seen many times. V gene TRBV3-1 combines with J gene TRBJ2-7, with D uncertain. The germline gives CDR1 LGHDT, CDR2 YNNKEL (reference sequence). The germline V and J ends were trimmed by 8 bases and 6 bases, with 2 bases remaining between them. The CDR3 runs 8 residues. As DNA, the CDR3 is TGTGCCAGCGGCGAGCAGTACTTC. It encodes CASGEQYF.